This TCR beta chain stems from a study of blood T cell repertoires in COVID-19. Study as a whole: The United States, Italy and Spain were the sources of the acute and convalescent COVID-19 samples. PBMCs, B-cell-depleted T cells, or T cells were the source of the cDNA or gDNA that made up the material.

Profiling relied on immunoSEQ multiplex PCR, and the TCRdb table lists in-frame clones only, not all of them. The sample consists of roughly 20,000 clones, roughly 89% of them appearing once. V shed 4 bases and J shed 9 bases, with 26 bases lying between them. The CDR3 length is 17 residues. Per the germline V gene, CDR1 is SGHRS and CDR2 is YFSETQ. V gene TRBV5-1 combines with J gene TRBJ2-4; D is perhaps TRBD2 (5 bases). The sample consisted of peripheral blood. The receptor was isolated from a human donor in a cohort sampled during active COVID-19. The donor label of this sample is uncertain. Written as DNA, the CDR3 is TGCGCCAGCAGCCCGTCGGTCCGGGGAGCGATATTGCGCATTCAGTACTTC. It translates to CASSPSVRGAILRIQYF. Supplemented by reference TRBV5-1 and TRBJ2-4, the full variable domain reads KAGVTQTPRYLIKTRGQQVTLSCSPISGHRSVSWYQQTPGQGLQFLFEYFSETQRNKGNFPGRFSGRQFSNSRSEMNVSTLELGDSALYLCASSPSVRGAILRIQYFGAGTRLSVL.